This TCR beta chain was sequenced in a study of CD8 T cells in ankylosing spondylitis. The CDR3 sequence is 14 residues long. The ends lost 5 bases at V and 6 bases at J; junction bases unmatched: 3. This clonotype was seen repeatedly, ten times or more. Its antigen remains unknown. Study-level points and caveats: As for the disease-linked clones, they showed a CD8+ phenotype and occurred at relatively low frequencies in peripheral blood. One TCR beta motif, made up of roughly eight highly homologous variants, appeared characteristic of ankylosing spondylitis blood. In ankylosing spondylitis patients, matched synovial fluid reportedly showed significant enrichment of disease-linked clones.

Researchers built TCR beta libraries using quantitative 5'-RACE with molecular barcodes. Using its own MiXCR run on the 5' RACE reads, TCRdb lists one record per CDR3 protein. The table has over 450,000 distinct CDR3 sequences, 9.5% to 15% seen once. This rearrangement joins TRBV12-3 or TRBV12-4 to TRBJ2-1; the match to TRBD2 covers 11 bases. This receptor was identified in a male donor with ankylosing spondylitis. The specimen was blood, either unsorted or a sorted T cell fraction (not recorded which). The CDR3: CASSPGLAGNEQFF. Written as DNA, the CDR3 is TGTGCCAGCAGTCCAGGACTAGCGGGCAATGAGCAGTTCTTC.